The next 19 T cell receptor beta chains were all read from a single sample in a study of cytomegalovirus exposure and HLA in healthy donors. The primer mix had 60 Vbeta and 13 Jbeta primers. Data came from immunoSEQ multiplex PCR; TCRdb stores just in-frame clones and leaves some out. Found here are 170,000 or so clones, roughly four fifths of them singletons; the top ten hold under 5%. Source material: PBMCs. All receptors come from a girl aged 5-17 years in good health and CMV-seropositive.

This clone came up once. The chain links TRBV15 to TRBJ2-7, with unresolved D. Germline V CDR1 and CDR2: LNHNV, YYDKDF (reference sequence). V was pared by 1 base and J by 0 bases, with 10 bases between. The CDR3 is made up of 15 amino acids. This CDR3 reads CATSRVQKPSYEQYF. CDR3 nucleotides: TGTGCCACCAGCAGAGTACAGAAGCCCTCCTACGAGCAGTACTTC.

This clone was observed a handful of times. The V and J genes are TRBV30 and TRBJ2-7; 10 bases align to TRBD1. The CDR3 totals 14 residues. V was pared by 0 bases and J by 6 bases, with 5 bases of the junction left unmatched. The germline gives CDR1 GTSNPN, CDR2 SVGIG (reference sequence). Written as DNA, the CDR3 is TGTGCCTGGAGTGTATGGGACAGGGGACGCGAGCAGTACTTC. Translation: CAWSVWDRGREQYF.

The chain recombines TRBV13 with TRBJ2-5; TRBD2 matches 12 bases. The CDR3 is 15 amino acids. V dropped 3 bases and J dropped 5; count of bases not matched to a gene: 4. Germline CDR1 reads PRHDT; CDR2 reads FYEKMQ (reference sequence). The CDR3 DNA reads TGTGCCAGCAGCTTTGGACTAGCGGGGATGGAGACCCAGTACTTC. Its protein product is CASSFGLAGMETQYF.

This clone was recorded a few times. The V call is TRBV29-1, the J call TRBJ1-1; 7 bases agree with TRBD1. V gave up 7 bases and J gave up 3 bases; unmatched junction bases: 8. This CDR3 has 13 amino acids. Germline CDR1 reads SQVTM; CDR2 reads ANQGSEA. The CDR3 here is CSAERRGDTEAFF. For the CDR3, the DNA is TGCAGCGCCGAGCGCAGGGGGGACACTGAAGCTTTCTTT.

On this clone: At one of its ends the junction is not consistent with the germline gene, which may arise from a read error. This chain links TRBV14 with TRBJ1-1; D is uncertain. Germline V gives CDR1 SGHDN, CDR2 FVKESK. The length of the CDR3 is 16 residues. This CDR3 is CASSQDSRGLKTEAFF. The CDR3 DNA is TGTGCCAGCAGCCAAGATAGTCGAGGCTTGAAGACTGAAGCTTTCTTT.

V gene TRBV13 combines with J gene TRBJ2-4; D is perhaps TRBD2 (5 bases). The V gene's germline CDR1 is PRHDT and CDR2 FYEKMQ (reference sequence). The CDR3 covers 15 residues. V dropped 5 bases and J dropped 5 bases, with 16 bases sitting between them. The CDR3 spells CASSRTGSLQNIQYF. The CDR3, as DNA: TGTGCCAGCAGCAGAACGGGGAGCCTCCAAAACATTCAGTACTTC.

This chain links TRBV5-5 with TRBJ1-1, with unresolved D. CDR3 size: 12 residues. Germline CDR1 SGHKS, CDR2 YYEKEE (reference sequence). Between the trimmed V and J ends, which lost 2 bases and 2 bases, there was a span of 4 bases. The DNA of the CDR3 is TGTGCCAGCAGCTTTTCTAACACTGAAGCTTTCTTT. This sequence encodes CASSFSNTEAFF. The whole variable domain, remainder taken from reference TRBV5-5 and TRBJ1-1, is DAGVTQSPTHLIKTRGQQVTLRCSPISGHKSVSWYQQVLGQGPQFIFQYYEKEERGRGNFPDRFSARQFPNYSSELNVNALLLGDSALYLCASSFSNTEAFFGQGTRLTVV.

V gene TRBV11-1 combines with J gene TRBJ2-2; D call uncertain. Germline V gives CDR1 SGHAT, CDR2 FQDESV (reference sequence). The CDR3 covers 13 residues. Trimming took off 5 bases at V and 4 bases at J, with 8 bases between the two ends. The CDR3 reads CASSPEFTGELFF. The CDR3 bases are TGTGCCAGCAGCCCCGAGTTCACCGGGGAGCTGTTTTTT. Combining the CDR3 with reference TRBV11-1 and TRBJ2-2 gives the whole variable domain EAEVAQSPRYKITEKSQAVAFWCDPISGHATLYWYRQILGQGPELLVQFQDESVVDDSQLPKDRFSAERLKGVDSTLKIQPAELGDSAMYLCASSPEFTGELFFGEGSRLTVL.

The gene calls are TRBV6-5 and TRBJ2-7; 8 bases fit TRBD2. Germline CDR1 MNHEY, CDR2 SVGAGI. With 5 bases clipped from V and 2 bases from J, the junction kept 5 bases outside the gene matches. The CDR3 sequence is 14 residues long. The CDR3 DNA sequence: TGTGCCAGCAGTCTGCAGACTAGCGCCTACGAGCAGTACTTC. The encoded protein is CASSLQTSAYEQYF.

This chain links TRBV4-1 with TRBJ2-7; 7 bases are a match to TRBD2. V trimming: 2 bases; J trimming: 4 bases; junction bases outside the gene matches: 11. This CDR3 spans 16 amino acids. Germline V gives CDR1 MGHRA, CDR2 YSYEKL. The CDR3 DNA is TGCGCCAGCAGCCAAACTTCAGGGAGGGAGGGTTACGAGCAGTACTTC. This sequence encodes CASSQTSGREGYEQYF.

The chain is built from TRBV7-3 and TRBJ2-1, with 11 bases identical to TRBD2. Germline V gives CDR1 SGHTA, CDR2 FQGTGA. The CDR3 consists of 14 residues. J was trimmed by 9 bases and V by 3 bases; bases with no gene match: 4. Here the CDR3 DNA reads TGTGCCAGCAGCTTTAGCGGGGGGGGAACTGAGCAGTTCTTC. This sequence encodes CASSFSGGGTEQFF.

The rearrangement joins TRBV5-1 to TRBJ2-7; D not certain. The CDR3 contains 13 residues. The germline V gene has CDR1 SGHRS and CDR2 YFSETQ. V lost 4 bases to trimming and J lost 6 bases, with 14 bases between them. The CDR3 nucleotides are TGCGCCAGCAGCCCCTTTGGCCTTGGCGAGCAGTACTTC. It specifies CASSPFGLGEQYF. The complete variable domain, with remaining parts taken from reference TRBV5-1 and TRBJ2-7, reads KAGVTQTPRYLIKTRGQQVTLSCSPISGHRSVSWYQQTPGQGLQFLFEYFSETQRNKGNFPGRFSGRQFSNSRSEMNVSTLELGDSALYLCASSPFGLGEQYFGPGTRLTVT.

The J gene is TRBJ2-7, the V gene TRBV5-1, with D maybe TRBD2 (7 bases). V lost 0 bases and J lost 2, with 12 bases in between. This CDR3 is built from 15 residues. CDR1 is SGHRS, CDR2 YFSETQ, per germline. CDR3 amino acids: CASSLGGGAAYEQYF. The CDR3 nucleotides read TGCGCCAGCAGCTTGGGAGGGGGGGCGGCCTACGAGCAGTACTTC.

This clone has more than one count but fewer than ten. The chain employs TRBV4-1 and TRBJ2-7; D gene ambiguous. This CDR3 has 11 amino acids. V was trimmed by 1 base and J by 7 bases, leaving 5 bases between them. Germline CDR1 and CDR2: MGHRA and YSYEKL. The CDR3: CASSQGQEQYF. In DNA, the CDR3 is TGCGCCAGCAGCCAAGGGCAAGAGCAGTACTTC.

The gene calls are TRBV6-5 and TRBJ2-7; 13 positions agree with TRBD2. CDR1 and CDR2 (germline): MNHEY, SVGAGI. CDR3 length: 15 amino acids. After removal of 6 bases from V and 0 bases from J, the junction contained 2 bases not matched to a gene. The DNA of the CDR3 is TGTGCCAGCAGCCGGACTAGCGGGAGCTCCTACGAGCAGTACTTC. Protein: CASSRTSGSSYEQYF.

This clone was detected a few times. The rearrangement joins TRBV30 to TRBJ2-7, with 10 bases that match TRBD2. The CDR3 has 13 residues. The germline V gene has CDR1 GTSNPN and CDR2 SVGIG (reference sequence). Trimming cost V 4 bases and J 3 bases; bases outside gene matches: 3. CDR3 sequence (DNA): TGTGCCTGGACTAGCGGGGGCCACTACGAGCAGTACTTC. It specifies CAWTSGGHYEQYF.

The DNA of the CDR3 is TGTGCCAGCAGCGTGAGCTTCCGGGGAGGGCAGCCCCAGCATTTT. Its protein is CASSVSFRGGQPQHF. J is TRBJ1-5 and V is TRBV5-6; D remains ambiguous. From germline, CDR1 is SGHDT and CDR2 YYEEEE. Trimming left V 4 bases short and J 7 bases short, with 18 bases between. The CDR3 consists of 15 residues.

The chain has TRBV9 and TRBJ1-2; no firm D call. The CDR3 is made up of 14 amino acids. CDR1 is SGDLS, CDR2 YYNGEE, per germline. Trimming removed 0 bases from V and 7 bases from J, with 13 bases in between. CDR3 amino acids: CASSVDFRSGGYTF. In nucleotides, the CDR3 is TGTGCCAGCAGCGTAGATTTTAGGAGTGGTGGCTACACCTTC.

CDR3 protein: CASSIVDRGINEQYF. CDR3 nucleotide sequence: TGTGCCAGTAGTATAGTCGACAGGGGGATCAACGAGCAGTACTTC. The rearrangement links TRBV19 to TRBJ2-7, with 9 bases lining up with TRBD1. With 1 base clipped from V and 5 bases from J, the junction kept 6 bases outside the gene matches. The CDR3 spans 15 residues. Germline assignment: CDR1 LNHDA and CDR2 SQIVND (reference sequence).